This TCR beta chain was obtained from a study of blood T cell repertoires in COVID-19 (dated by TCRdb to about 2020). Some background on the complete study: Collaborator samples came from the United States, Italy and Spain and covered acute and convalescent phases of COVID-19. The dataset comprised deeply sampled blood TCRbeta repertoires from subjects exposed to, actively infected with, or recovered from COVID-19. Samples came from the ongoing ImmuneRACE study (first 160 participants) plus 1,254 subjects from 6 global collaborators. The prospective study material was composed of cDNA or gDNA derived from T cells, B-cell-depleted T cells, or PBMCs. The repertoires were released in a freely available public database meant as a resource for research on the immune response to SARS-CoV-2. A de-identified subject ID, COVID-19 status, age in years and sex were almost always included in the sample metadata. HLA class I and class II types, where available, came from metadata supplied by the sample provider rather than from assay-based typing.

The sample holds one count of this clone. Its recognized antigen is unknown. Per-nucleotide qualities are absent, and no much larger clonotype sits a single base away. Reading the germline V gene gives CDR1 SQVTM and CDR2 ANQGSEA. Clipping removes 1 base from V and 5 bases from J, with 8 as the unmatched junction base count. The CDR3 runs 14 residues from the cysteine to the phenylalanine. Here the CDR3 DNA is all that survives: 42 bases in frame from base 1. On the study overall, not on this receptor specifically: The quantity of clinical and demographic metadata differed by source and by participant and was supplied without curation.

The immunoSEQ Assay, a bias-controlled multiplex PCR, was used to amplify TCRbeta CDR3 regions from genomic DNA. The original methods were these. The number of nucleated cells in each sample was estimated from the amplification of reference gene primers within the assay. Sequence reads were collapsed and filtered to measure the absolute abundance of every unique TCRbeta CDR3 rearrangement. For each sample, productive Simpson clonality was calculated as the square root of Simpson's diversity index over productive rearrangements. TCRdb re-hosts the immuneACCESS table, in-frame sequences only. Its copies lack some clones; in the studies checked, an unresolved V gene accounts for under half of them, and the cause for the rest is not known. The DNA was the basis for D and trimming; V, J and clone size are from that table. The sample table shows about 98,000 clones, and more than 75% are seen once. The ten largest make up 10% of the sample.

Each collaborating institution followed its own protocols to collect whole blood in K2EDTA tubes. For TCRbeta analysis, collaborator samples were shipped as frozen whole blood, as isolated PBMCs, or as DNA extracted from either sample type. The sequence derives from a man aged 45-65 years with acute or convalescent COVID-19. The sequence links TRBV29-1 to TRBJ2-7; 7 bases in the junction line up with TRBD1. Source material: peripheral blood. The nucleotide sequence is TGCAGCGTTGAAGTGTCGCCAGGGGGACACGAGCAGTACTTC. This codes for CSVEVSPGGHEQYF.